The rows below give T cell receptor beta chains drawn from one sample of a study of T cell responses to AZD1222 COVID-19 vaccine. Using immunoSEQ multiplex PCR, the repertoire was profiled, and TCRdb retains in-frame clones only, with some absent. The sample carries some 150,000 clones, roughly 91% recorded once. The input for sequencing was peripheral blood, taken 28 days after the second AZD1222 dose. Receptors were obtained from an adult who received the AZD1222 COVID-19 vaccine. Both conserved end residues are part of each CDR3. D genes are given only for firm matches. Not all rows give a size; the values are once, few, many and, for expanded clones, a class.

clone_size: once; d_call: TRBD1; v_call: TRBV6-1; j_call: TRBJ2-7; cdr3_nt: TGTGCCAGCAGTGAAGCTACGGTTGGGACAGGTTACTACGAGCAGTACTTC; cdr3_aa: CASSEATVGTGYYEQYF
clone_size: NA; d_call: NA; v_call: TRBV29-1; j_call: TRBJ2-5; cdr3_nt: TGCAGCGTTGTAGTATTGGCTAGCCAAGAGACCCAGTACTTC; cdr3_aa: CSVVVLASQETQYF
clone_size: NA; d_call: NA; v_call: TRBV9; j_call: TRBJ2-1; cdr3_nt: TGTGCCAGCAGCGCCAGGGGAAATGAGCAGTTCTTC; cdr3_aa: CASSARGNEQFF
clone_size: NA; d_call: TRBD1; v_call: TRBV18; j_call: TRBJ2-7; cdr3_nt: TGTGCCAGCTCACCTGGGGGGACAGGGGGCGAGCAGTACTTC; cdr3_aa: CASSPGGTGGEQYF
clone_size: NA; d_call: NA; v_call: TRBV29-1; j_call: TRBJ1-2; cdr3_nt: TGCAGCGGGTCGGGGCGCTATGGCTACACCTTC; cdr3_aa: CSGSGRYGYTF
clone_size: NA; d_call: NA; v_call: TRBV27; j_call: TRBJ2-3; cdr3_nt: TGTGCCAGCAGTTTAGGGCCTCCAGATACGCAGTATTTT; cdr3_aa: CASSLGPPDTQYF
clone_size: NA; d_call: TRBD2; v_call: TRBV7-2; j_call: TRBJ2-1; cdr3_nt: TGTGCCAGCAGCCCCCGAAGTAGCGGGGGGCTTAATGAGCAGTTCTTC; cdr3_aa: CASSPRSSGGLNEQFF
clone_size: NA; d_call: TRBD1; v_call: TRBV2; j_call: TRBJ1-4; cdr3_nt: TGTGCCAGCACAGGGGGCGCTGGATATGAAAAACTGTTTTTT; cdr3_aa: CASTGGAGYEKLFF
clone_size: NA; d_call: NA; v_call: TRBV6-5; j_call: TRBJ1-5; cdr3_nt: TGTGCCAGCAGTTATTCAGACAGGAGCAATCAGCCCCAGCATTTT; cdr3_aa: CASSYSDRSNQPQHF
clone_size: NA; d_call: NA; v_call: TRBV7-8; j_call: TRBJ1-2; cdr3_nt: TGTGCCAGCAGCTTCGGCCGGGACGGGAGCTATGGCTACACCTTC; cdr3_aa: CASSFGRDGSYGYTF
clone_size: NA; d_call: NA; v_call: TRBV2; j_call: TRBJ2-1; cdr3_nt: TGTGCCAGCAGACCCGGGGGCACGGATGAGCAGTTCTTC; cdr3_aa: CASRPGGTDEQFF
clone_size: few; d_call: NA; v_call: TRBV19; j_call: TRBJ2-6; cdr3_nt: TGTGCCAGTAGTATCCCCTCAGGTTCCGGGGCCAACGTCCTGACTTTC; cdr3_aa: CASSIPSGSGANVLTF
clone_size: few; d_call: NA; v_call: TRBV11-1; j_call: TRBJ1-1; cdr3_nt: TGTGCCAGCAGCCGGGAGGTGAACACTGAAGCTTTCTTT; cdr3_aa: CASSREVNTEAFF
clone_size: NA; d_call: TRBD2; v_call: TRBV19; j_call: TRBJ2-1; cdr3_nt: TGTGCCAGTAGCTCACTAGCGGGAGAACCCTCCTACAATGAGCAGTTCTTC; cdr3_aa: CASSSLAGEPSYNEQFF